This T cell receptor beta chain was profiled in a study of cytotoxic CD8 clonotypes in ibrutinib-treated CLL. The protocol was immunoSEQ multiplex PCR, while the TCRdb copy is restricted to in-frame clones and leaves out a portion. Of more than 200,000 clones listed, about four fifths are singletons. Genomic DNA for TCR beta libraries, around 2 micrograms, came from cryopreserved PBMCs. The V segment lost 5 bases and the J segment 4 bases; nucleotides outside the gene matches: 12. The CDR3 extends over 19 amino acids. Germline V gene data show CDR1 as SGHAT and CDR2 as FQNNGV. About this clone: No antigen is known for it.

Overall study findings and caveats: In comparison with age-matched healthy donors, baseline clonality was higher and tracked circulating CD8+ T-cell counts. Clonality went up at the time of ibrutinib response, stayed stable in sustained remission, and later dropped back toward its baseline level at progression.

The origin of this receptor is a human donor with chronic lymphocytic leukemia. The input for sequencing was PBMCs, taken after 12 months of ibrutinib treatment. This chain joins TRBV11-2 and TRBJ2-1; 15 bases map to TRBD2. CDR3 region: CASSSRTSGGAIGYNEQFF. CDR3 sequence (DNA): TGTGCCAGCAGCAGTCGGACTAGCGGGGGGGCCATCGGGTACAATGAGCAGTTCTTC. Complete variable domain (other parts from reference TRBV11-2 and TRBJ2-1): EAGVAQSPRYKIIEKRQSVAFWCNPISGHATLYWYQQILGQGPKLLIQFQNNGVVDDSQLPKDRFSAERLKGVDSTLKIQPAKLEDSAVYLCASSSRTSGGAIGYNEQFFGPGTRLTVL.